The present T cell receptor beta chain was sequenced within a study of shared clonotypes between healthy human individuals. For the study at large: Per-donor plates numbered three CD4 naive, three CD4 memory, two CD8 naive and one CD8 memory.

Using immunoSEQ multiplex PCR, the repertoire was profiled, and TCRdb retains in-frame clones only, with some absent. The sample consists of around 1.5 million clones, 98% of them appearing once. Germline V CDR1 and CDR2: SGHKS, YYEKEE (reference sequence). The V end was cut by 0 bases, the J end by 0 bases, with 6 bases between. This CDR3 has 14 amino acids. Note on this clone: Its antigen remains unidentified.

Study outcomes and limitations: Generally, naive subsets (rather than memory subsets) showed larger estimated richness. Relative to their counterparts shared across all four donors, non-shared clonotypes exhibited diminished generation probabilities.

The split of CD4+ cells yielded CD45RA+ naive and CD45RA-negative memory subsets. The sequence derives from a man aged 25-45 years in good health. Sequencing was performed on naive CD4+ T cells sorted from blood. Subset of the sample: CD45RA+ positively selected. V usage is TRBV5-5 and J usage is TRBJ1-1; D remains ambiguous. CDR3 protein: CASSLGPMNTEAFF. DNA of the CDR3: TGTGCCAGCAGCTTGGGGCCGATGAACACTGAAGCTTTCTTT.